Described below is a single T cell receptor (beta chain) sequence and its context. This clone was recorded many times. It lacks a known antigen. No quality values exist for individual bases; no much larger clone is one base distant. From each donor, a single peripheral blood sample of around 120 mL on average was drawn into heparinised tubes. Naive, central memory, regulatory and stem cell-like memory CD4+ T cells were sorted on a BD FACSAria II using a panel including CD45RO, CCR7, CD25, CD127, CD95 and CD27. A purity above 98% was achieved for all sorted populations. PBMCs were separated immediately by Lymphoprep density gradient centrifugation and were stained directly, without being cultured. So that batch effects would be minimized, each experiment stained and sorted samples in pairs, pairing one healthy donor with one patient. The sample comes from a study of beta chain features in type 1 diabetes (dated by TCRdb to 2017 to 2018). Study-wide context: No differences in mean age, gender distribution, total cell number or subset yield were found between patients and healthy donors. In the study, TCRB repertoires of sorted circulating CD4+ T cell subsets from recently diagnosed type 1 diabetes patients were compared with those of matched healthy donors. A total of 85 million to 140 million sorted cells were examined across all samples, and the number of cells per subset was strongly correlated with RNA yield. Regulatory and stem cell-like memory subsets were obtained from only 8 patients and about 8 healthy donors, while naive and central memory subsets were obtained from all 30 or so donors. Here is what the overall study found, with its caveats: Shorter templates might have been favored by PCR, but patient and control samples were amplified and corrected together, so both groups would have been affected equally by any skew. A moderate but significant shortening of TCRB CDR3 length was observed in type 1 diabetes patients in all four CD4+ subsets. Patients with type 1 diabetes made fewer insertions and deleted more nucleotides at VDJ recombination sites, implying thymic rearrangement abnormalities. Only small numbers of individuals were included in the HLA sub-analyses, which left unresolved whether HLA type had any influence on TCRB rearrangement. The naive, central memory and regulatory TCRB repertoires appeared to resemble one another more closely among patients than among healthy donors. Because cDNA rather than genomic DNA was sequenced, highly expressing activated cells could have been over-represented, although no difference in activation and CD3 levels was found between groups.

The entire isolated RNA was reverse transcribed using the High Capacity cDNA Reverse Transcription Kit, and thus expressed TCRB transcripts were sequenced. Deep immunoSEQ sequencing was performed on naive, central memory and regulatory T cell samples, with an average of roughly 3.5 million total reads per sample. After sorted cells were lysed in RLT buffer, RNA was extracted with DNase-treated RNeasy Micro or Mini kits, with the choice depending on cell number. Each cell subset was processed on its own to prevent cross-contamination, while patient and healthy donor samples were processed together. The immunoSEQ multiplex PCR was used to amplify TCRB sequences from cDNA, yielding 87-bp fragments that span the CDR3 region. Amplicons were sequenced on the Illumina HiSeq platform. Regarding the original processing steps: Synthetic template baselines were used to correct PCR bias computationally, reads within Hamming distance 2 were collapsed, and singletons that could not be merged were discarded. By aligning reads against IMGT, V, D and J genes, CDR3 length, and insertions or deletions at six rearrangement sites were assigned. Within each subset, clonotype counts were normalized to the number of sorted cells before true diversity and Gini coefficients were calculated with the tcR R package. The overlap coefficient, calculated on TCRB nucleotide sequences, was used to measure repertoire sharing. Out-of-frame TCRB sequences from naive cells were analyzed as a proxy for the pre-selection repertoire. Not all clones reach the TCRdb copy of this immuneACCESS table, which keeps in-frame sequences only. Checked studies attribute under half of the gap to unresolved V genes and leave the rest unexplained. The V and J calls and clone size come from that table; D and trimming were worked out from the DNA. The sample data list 680,000 or so clones, and roughly a sixth of these were observed just once. About 0.097% of the sample rests with the top ten.

The CDR3, cysteine through phenylalanine, is 13 amino acids long. The entry retains the CDR3 DNA only, 39 bases that are in frame from base 1. Reading the germline V gene gives CDR1 SGHDN and CDR2 FVKESK. The V and J ends are trimmed by 2 bases and 9 bases, leaving 11 bases between them. Recombination joined TRBV14 with TRBJ2-1, with TRBD2 as a weak D call on 5 bases. Source material: naive CD4+ T cells from blood. The sample's cell subset or site label is to be understood as: true naive CD4+ T cells. This receptor was obtained from a man aged 18 to 35 in good health. Here is the DNA: TGTGCCAGCAGCCAACTGGACGGGGTTGAGCAGTTCTTC. This gives the protein CASSQLDGVEQFF.